The rows below give T cell receptor beta chains drawn from one sample of a study of human T cells and chemical hapten exposure. TCRdb re-analysed the RACE reads in MiXCR, keeping a single row per CDR3 protein. The top ten hold around 2% of the sample, which has fewer than 45,000 distinct CDR3 sequences, more than 10% seen once. The specimen was whole blood, collected in connection with sensitization to the hapten diphenylcyclopropenone (DPC). The source of these receptors is a woman aged 40 to 50 with alopecia areata. Some clones in this sample may be carry-over from other donors' samples. Each CDR3 is given with its conserved first and last residue. The D gene is left open where the match is weak. Size is omitted from some rows. Given values are once, few, many or a class for expanded clones.

TRBJ2-7	TRBV3-1	few	-	TGTGCCAGCAGCCCCCAAGGGGGGAGTGGCGAGCAGTACTTC	CASSPQGGSGEQYF
TRBJ2-1	TRBV7-2	many	-	TGTGCCAGCAGCTTAGGGGACTTGCAGTTCTTC	CASSLGDLQFF
TRBJ2-1	TRBV6-4	many	TRBD2	TGTGCCAGCAGCGTACTAGCGGGACCCTACAATGAGCAGTTCTTC	CASSVLAGPYNEQFF
TRBJ2-7	TRBV28	few	-	TGTGCCAGCGGGGGAAGCGGGCGCGAGCAGTACTTC	CASGGSGREQYF
TRBJ2-3	TRBV28	-	-	TGTGCCATCAGGCAATGCCCCGACCCATATTTT	CAIRQCPDPYF
TRBJ2-1	TRBV5-5	-	-	TGTGCCAGCAGCTTGGCAGGTGGCGGGGACAATGAGCAGTTCTTC	CASSLAGGGDNEQFF
TRBJ1-4	TRBV7-9	few	-	TGTGCCAGCAGCACCGGGACGGCTAATGAAAAACTGTTTTTT	CASSTGTANEKLFF
TRBJ2-5	TRBV5-1	few	-	TGCGCCAGCGTGGGACCGGGGCAGGAGACCCAGTACTTC	CASVGPGQETQYF
TRBJ2-5	TRBV9	many	TRBD2	TGTGCCAGCAGCGTCGGACTAGCGGGAGCACAAGAGACCCAGTACTTC	CASSVGLAGAQETQYF
TRBJ2-5	TRBV12-3/TRBV12-4	few	TRBD1	TGTGCCAGCTCCCTCAGGGGGCGGACGGAGACCCAGTACTTC	CASSLRGRTETQYF
TRBJ2-3	TRBV28	few	-	TGTGCCAGCAGTTTAAGGGGGACGCAGTATTTT	CASSLRGTQYF
TRBJ1-1	TRBV29-1	few	-	TGCAGCGCCGGAGGTGGCCTCTTGAACACTGAAGCTTTCTTT	CSAGGGLLNTEAFF
TRBJ1-3	TRBV12-5	-	-	TGTGCTAGTGGACTCGCCGGTGGAAACACCATATATTTT	CASGLAGGNTIYF
TRBJ2-4	TRBV30	many	-	TGTGCCTGGAGTGTACGAGGGGTCGGAAAGAGGTCCATTCAGTACTTC	CAWSVRGVGKRSIQYF
TRBJ2-7	TRBV5-1	few	TRBD2	TGCGCCAGCAGCTTCGGGACTAGCTCCGAGCAGTACTTC	CASSFGTSSEQYF
TRBJ2-5	TRBV5-1	many	-	TGCGCCAGCAGCTTGTGGCCGGGTCCTCAAGAGACCCAGTACTTC	CASSLWPGPQETQYF
TRBJ2-1	TRBV24-1	many	TRBD1	TGTGCCACCGGAAAAACAGGGGGCAATGAGCAGTTCTTC	CATGKTGGNEQFF
TRBJ2-5	TRBV20-1	many	TRBD2	TGCAGTGCGACTAGCGGGGGAGGCAAAGAGACCCAGTACTTC	CSATSGGGKETQYF
TRBJ2-3	TRBV29-1	many	-	TGCAGCGCCAAAGGTGGAGGGAGAGGCAGCACAGATACGCAGTATTTT	CSAKGGGRGSTDTQYF
TRBJ2-7	TRBV2	-	-	TGTGCCAGCAGGATACACTCCTACGAGCAGTACTTC	CASRIHSYEQYF
TRBJ1-2	TRBV2	many	-	TGTGCCAGCTCTGAGCGCGCCTCGAGACTGAACTATGGCTACACCTTC	CASSERASRLNYGYTF
TRBJ2-1	TRBV14	many	TRBD1	TGTGCCAGCAGCCAACCCCACCGACAGGGTTCCGAGCAGTTCTTC	CASSQPHRQGSEQFF
TRBJ1-4	TRBV18	few	-	TGTGCCAGCTCACCACCGTCTGTGAACAGCGGTGAAAAACTGTTTTTT	CASSPPSVNSGEKLFF
TRBJ2-5	TRBV29-1	many	TRBD2	TGCAGCGTTGGTTTCAGCGGGAGTGGCGAGACCCAGTACTTC	CSVGFSGSGETQYF
TRBJ2-1	TRBV27	many	TRBD2	TGTGCCAGCAGTTTAGGTAGCGGGGGGATCAATGAGCAGTTCTTC	CASSLGSGGINEQFF
TRBJ2-4	TRBV5-3	many	-	TGTGCCAAAGAATGTATAAACATTCAGTACTTC	CAKECINIQYF
TRBJ2-3	TRBV25-1	many	TRBD2	TGTGCCAGCAGTGAAACGAGGGGCGGGAGAGACACAGATACGCAGTATTTT	CASSETRGGRDTDTQYF
TRBJ2-3	TRBV5-5	few	-	TGTGCCAGCAGCTTGTGGGCGGAACCGGGGAACACAGATACGCAGTATTTT	CASSLWAEPGNTDTQYF
TRBJ2-5	TRBV7-2	-	-	TGTGCCACGGCCATCGGTGGCGGGATCCAAGAGACCCAGTACTTC	CATAIGGGIQETQYF
TRBJ2-7	TRBV7-9	many	TRBD2	TGTGCCAGCAGCTTAGGGCTAGCGGGAGTGTACGAGCAGTACTTC	CASSLGLAGVYEQYF
TRBJ2-3	TRBV3-1	many	-	TGTGCCAGCAGCCTTCCAGGAGCTGGAGATACGCAGTATTTT	CASSLPGAGDTQYF
TRBJ1-2	TRBV10-3	-	-	TGTGCCATCAGTGAGGGGGCATGGAATGGCTACACCTTC	CAISEGAWNGYTF
TRBJ2-1	TRBV9	many	-	TGTGCCAGCAGCCTAGCAGGGCGTGGCAATGAGCAGTTCTTC	CASSLAGRGNEQFF
TRBJ2-2	TRBV7-9	many	TRBD2	TGTGCCAGCAGCTCACCACTAGCGGGGCGAACCGGGGAGCTGTTTTTT	CASSSPLAGRTGELFF
TRBJ2-7	TRBV20-1	-	-	TGCAGTGCTAGAGATCTGGGGACCTCCTACGAGCAGTACTTC	CSARDLGTSYEQYF
TRBJ2-1	TRBV20-1	many	TRBD2	TGCAGTGCTAGAGCCCCGGGACTAGCGGGATACAATGAGCAGTTCTTC	CSARAPGLAGYNEQFF
TRBJ1-5	TRBV19	few	-	TGTGCCAGTAGTATAGCTTCCAGGCAGCCCCAGCATTTT	CASSIASRQPQHF
TRBJ1-5	TRBV7-2	many	-	TGTGCCAGCAGCTTGACAGATTTGACGCCCCAGCATTTT	CASSLTDLTPQHF
TRBJ1-2	TRBV29-1	-	-	TGCAGCGTCCACCTCGGGGACTATGGCTACACCTTC	CSVHLGDYGYTF
TRBJ2-5	TRBV29-1	many	TRBD1	TGCAGCGTTCTCCCGGGACAGGGAGTTACCAAGACCCAGTACTTC	CSVLPGQGVTKTQYF
TRBJ2-7	TRBV7-2	many	-	TGTGCCACCTCAGGGAGGTGGCCGTGGGAGCAGTACTTC	CATSGRWPWEQYF
TRBJ2-6	TRBV2	many	-	TGTGCCAGCAGTGTAGAAGACTCTGGGGCCAACGTCCTGACTTTC	CASSVEDSGANVLTF
TRBJ1-1	TRBV29-1	many	TRBD1	TGCAGCGCGGAGGGGACAGGGGGCGCTGGGACTGAAGCTTTCTTT	CSAEGTGGAGTEAFF
TRBJ2-7	TRBV28	many	-	TGTGCCAGTCGGGGTGGGTACGAGCAGTACTTC	CASRGGYEQYF
TRBJ2-7	TRBV28	-	-	TGTGCCAGCACCCCAGGGCAGTTTGGCGAGCAGTACTTC	CASTPGQFGEQYF
TRBJ1-2	TRBV10-3	few	-	TGTGCCAGCGGGGCAGGGACGGAAGGAGGCTACACCTTC	CASGAGTEGGYTF
TRBJ2-7	TRBV20-1	-	-	TGCAGTGCTAGAGATGGAGAATCCGCCGTGTTTTCCTACGAGCAGTACTTC	CSARDGESAVFSYEQYF
TRBJ1-1	TRBV28	once	-	TGTGCCAGCTTTAAGGCGCCGAACACTGAAGCTTTCTTT	CASFKAPNTEAFF
TRBJ1-1	TRBV7-9	many	TRBD1	TGTGCCAGCAGCTTTGGCGGGACAGCTGAAGCTTTCTTT	CASSFGGTAEAFF
TRBJ2-6	TRBV9	-	TRBD2	TGTGCCAGCAGCGAGGGACTAGCCTCTGGGGCCAACGTCCTGACTTTC	CASSEGLASGANVLTF
TRBJ1-2	TRBV29-1	-	TRBD1	TGCAGCGTTGAGGGCAGGGGGATCTATGGCTACACCTTC	CSVEGRGIYGYTF
TRBJ2-1	TRBV10-3	many	-	TGTGCCATCAGTGTCCCAGGGAGCTCCTACAATGAGCAGTTCTTC	CAISVPGSSYNEQFF
TRBJ1-1	TRBV29-1	-	-	TGCAGCGTTCTTCCACTGAACACTGAAGCTTTCTTT	CSVLPLNTEAFF
TRBJ1-4	TRBV10-1	once	-	TGCGCCAGCAGCACAGGGTCCCCGAATGAAAAACTGTTTTTT	CASSTGSPNEKLFF